This entry is about one TCR beta chain. The antigen is undetermined. Extracted RNA was reverse transcribed into cDNA, the sequencing template. Using immunoSEQ multiplex PCR, the repertoire was profiled, and TCRdb retains in-frame clones only, with some absent. The sample contains about 210,000 clones, under 60% of which appear only once. The sample comes from a study of CD8+ T cells in alopecia areata. On the study more broadly: Treated patients were given 5 to 10 mg oral tofacitinib twice daily. The SALT score measured affected scalp surface percentage in treated patients. Whole-study findings and limits: In blood and scalp, many expanded lesional clones persisted during tofacitinib.

Regarding treatment: oral pan-JAK inhibitor, 5-10 mg twice daily. Trimming cost V 3 bases and J 4 bases; bases outside gene matches: 8. The CDR3 sequence is 16 residues long. Germline V gene sequence: CDR1 LNHNV, CDR2 YYDKDF (reference sequence). The clonotype comes from a human donor with alopecia areata. The chain recombines TRBV15 with TRBJ2-7; 11 nucleotides agree with TRBD1. The sample here was CD4+ T cells sorted from blood, taken at week 4, from a patient treated with tofacitinib. The CDR3, as DNA: TGTGCCACCAGCAGGGCCCCAGGGACAGGGGGTTACGAGCAGTACTTC. Translation gives CATSRAPGTGGYEQYF.